This T cell receptor (beta chain) was captured in a study of blood T cell repertoires in COVID-19. Whole-study context: Material from acute and convalescent COVID-19 was sourced from the United States, Italy and Spain.

Libraries were prepared by immunoSEQ multiplex PCR; TCRdb keeps only in-frame clonotypes and omits some of them. The table includes some 170,000 clones, 85% to 90% detected once. Residents of over 20 US areas, aged about 18 to 89 years, made up the participants. Participants' reported clinical history set cohort assignment. Symptom resolution, clearance, or two negative PCRs marked the recovered donors of Cohort 3. CDR3 size: 16 residues. Trimming cost V 3 bases and J 2 bases, with 20 bases left between them. Germline CDR1 is DFQATT and CDR2 is SNEGSKA (reference sequence). Sequencing input: PBMCs or T cells enriched from blood (not recorded which). The V gene is TRBV20-1, the J gene TRBJ2-7; D possibly corresponds to TRBD1 (6 bases). The TCR comes from a man between 40 and 49 years old who had recovered from COVID-19. The CDR3 DNA is TGCAGTGCTAGTAGTACAGGGTCGTCGAAAACCTACGAGCAGTACTTC. Residues: CSASSTGSSKTYEQYF.